This TCR beta chain stems from a study of OX40 agonist ivuxolimab in advanced cancers. Across the whole study: Each patient was given ivuxolimab into a vein every 2 weeks, at 0.01 to 10 mg/kg. Head and neck, renal cell, melanoma or hepatocellular carcinoma were the cancers that dose-escalation patients had.

TCRdb's table, derived via immunoSEQ multiplex PCR, lists solely in-frame clones and lacks some. The sample contains around 20,000 clones, approximately 90% of which appear only once. The CDR3 sequence is 16 residues long. V lost 2 bases to trimming and J lost 5 bases, with 16 bases between them. In germline, CDR1 is KGHSH, CDR2 LQKENI. A note on this clone: Antigen unknown.

Study-level results: Clonal expansion was seen in CD4+ and CD8+ blood T cells by week 6 at 0.1 to 3.0 mg/kg. CD8+ T cells showed, on average, more clonal expansion than CD4+ cells.

This receptor was identified in an adult with an advanced solid tumor such as melanoma, head and neck, liver or kidney cancer. The material was CD4+ or CD8+ T cells sorted from blood, obtained in a trial of the OX40 agonist ivuxolimab. The gene calls are TRBV18 and TRBJ2-1; D might be TRBD2 (6 bases). The CDR3 is CASSPIGRGLHNEQFF. The CDR3 nucleotides read TGTGCCAGCTCACCAATCGGGCGGGGCCTTCACAATGAGCAGTTCTTC.